Listed below are T cell receptor beta chains from one sample, sequenced in a study of CD8 T cells in ankylosing spondylitis. TCRdb itself ran the 5' RACE reads through MiXCR, one entry per CDR3 protein. Of a few hundred thousand distinct CDR3 sequences in the sample, about 10% were seen once. The material sequenced was blood, either unsorted or a sorted T cell fraction (not recorded which). These TCRs come from a male donor with ankylosing spondylitis or in good health (not recorded which). Both conserved end residues are part of each CDR3. The D gene is left open where the match is weak. Only part of the rows carry a size: once, few, many, or a class if the clone is expanded.

length: 15; size: .; D: .; V: TRBV7-2; J: TRBJ2-3; CDR3: CASSLLRTGTDTQYF; DNA: TGTGCCAGCAGCCTGCTTCGAACTGGCACAGATACGCAGTATTTT
length: 17; size: few; D: .; V: TRBV5-8; J: TRBJ2-1; CDR3: CASSLGLDRRPYNEQFF; DNA: TGTGCCAGCAGCTTGGGACTCGACAGGCGACCCTACAATGAGCAGTTCTTC
length: 17; size: few; D: .; V: TRBV7-9; J: TRBJ2-3; CDR3: CASSLPGPGGSTDTQYF; DNA: TGTGCCAGCAGCTTACCCGGACCCGGGGGCTCTACAGATACGCAGTATTTT
length: 16; size: .; D: .; V: TRBV15; J: TRBJ2-7; CDR3: CATSRGVTGNSYEQHF; DNA: TGTGCCACCAGCAGAGGCGTAACAGGGAATAGCTACGAGCAGCACTTC
length: 15; size: .; D: .; V: TRBV2; J: TRBJ1-1; CDR3: CASSDGGNRLGEAFF; DNA: TGTGCCAGCAGTGACGGGGGAAACCGTCTGGGAGAAGCTTTCTTT
length: 18; size: many; D: TRBD2; V: TRBV11-2; J: TRBJ2-3; CDR3: CASSYGRLAGSSTDTQYF; DNA: TGTGCCAGCAGCTACGGGAGACTAGCGGGTTCTAGCACAGATACGCAGTATTTT
length: 12; size: many; D: .; V: TRBV7-9; J: TRBJ1-1; CDR3: CASSPVLTEAFF; DNA: TGTGCCAGCAGCCCAGTTTTAACTGAAGCTTTCTTT
length: 16; size: many; D: TRBD2; V: TRBV12-3/TRBV12-4; J: TRBJ2-1; CDR3: CASSLLGTSEFNEQFF; DNA: TGTGCCAGCAGTTTATTAGGGACTAGCGAATTCAATGAGCAGTTCTTC
length: 15; size: few; D: .; V: TRBV2; J: TRBJ2-5; CDR3: CASSLLGVAEETQYF; DNA: TGTGCCAGCAGTCTTCTGGGGGTGGCAGAAGAGACCCAGTACTTC
length: 16; size: many; D: .; V: TRBV7-2; J: TRBJ1-3; CDR3: CASSLVGTDSANTIYF; DNA: TGTGCCAGCAGCTTAGTTGGGACGGACTCCGCAAACACCATATATTTT
length: 15; size: many; D: .; V: TRBV20-1; J: TRBJ1-4; CDR3: CSAIPWDGANEKLFF; DNA: TGCAGTGCTATCCCTTGGGACGGAGCGAATGAAAAACTGTTTTTT
length: 16; size: .; D: .; V: TRBV5-5; J: TRBJ1-1; CDR3: CASSLDMGQLNTEAFF; DNA: TGTGCCAGCAGCTTGGATATGGGACAACTGAACACTGAAGCTTTCTTT
length: 15; size: few; D: TRBD2; V: TRBV7-9; J: TRBJ2-5; CDR3: CASSLRRGGRETQYF; DNA: TGTGCCAGCAGCTTAAGGCGGGGGGGCCGAGAGACCCAGTACTTC
length: 16; size: many; D: TRBD2; V: TRBV9; J: TRBJ2-1; CDR3: CASSVSTSGLNNEQFF; DNA: TGTGCCAGCAGCGTTAGCACTAGCGGGCTGAACAATGAGCAGTTCTTC
length: 13; size: many; D: .; V: TRBV12-3/TRBV12-4; J: TRBJ2-3; CDR3: CASSSTSTDTQYF; DNA: TGTGCCAGCAGTTCAACTAGCACAGATACGCAGTATTTT
length: 17; size: .; D: TRBD1; V: TRBV7-8; J: TRBJ1-1; CDR3: CASSVSGTGGASTEAFF; DNA: TGTGCCAGCAGCGTCTCCGGGACAGGGGGCGCGTCCACTGAAGCTTTCTTT
length: 17; size: .; D: .; V: TRBV7-3; J: TRBJ2-6; CDR3: CASSPTDGSSGANVLTF; DNA: TGTGCCAGCAGCCCAACGGACGGGAGCTCTGGGGCCAACGTCCTGACTTTC
length: 15; size: few; D: TRBD1; V: TRBV7-3; J: TRBJ2-1; CDR3: CASSKGQGNGNEQFF; DNA: TGTGCCAGCAGCAAGGGACAGGGTAACGGCAATGAGCAGTTCTTC
length: 13; size: many; D: .; V: TRBV29-1; J: TRBJ2-7; CDR3: CSVVRDRSYEQYF; DNA: TGCAGCGTTGTGAGAGACAGGTCCTACGAGCAGTACTTC
length: 14; size: many; D: TRBD2; V: TRBV20-1; J: TRBJ2-7; CDR3: CSANDPGGLYEQYF; DNA: TGCAGTGCTAATGATCCGGGGGGACTCTACGAGCAGTACTTC
length: 14; size: many; D: .; V: TRBV12-3/TRBV12-4; J: TRBJ1-1; CDR3: CASSPQRGNTEAFF; DNA: TGTGCCAGCAGTCCCCAACGGGGGAACACTGAAGCTTTCTTT
length: 13; size: .; D: .; V: TRBV7-8; J: TRBJ1-1; CDR3: CASSLDTHTEAFF; DNA: TGTGCCAGCAGCTTAGACACCCACACTGAAGCTTTCTTT
length: 14; size: few; D: TRBD1; V: TRBV7-2; J: TRBJ2-1; CDR3: CASSWDRGHNEQFF; DNA: TGTGCCAGCAGCTGGGACAGGGGTCACAATGAGCAGTTCTTC
length: 16; size: many; D: .; V: TRBV20-1; J: TRBJ1-3; CDR3: CSAAGTQKGKGNTIYF; DNA: TGCAGTGCCGCCGGGACACAAAAGGGGAAGGGAAACACCATATATTTT
length: 14; size: many; D: .; V: TRBV7-2; J: TRBJ2-7; CDR3: CASSLLGGAYEQYF; DNA: TGTGCCAGCAGCTTGCTGGGGGGAGCGTACGAGCAGTACTTC
length: 16; size: .; D: .; V: TRBV28; J: TRBJ2-2; CDR3: CASSSSGSVGPGELFF; DNA: TGTGCCAGCAGTTCCTCAGGGTCTGTAGGTCCCGGGGAGCTGTTTTTT